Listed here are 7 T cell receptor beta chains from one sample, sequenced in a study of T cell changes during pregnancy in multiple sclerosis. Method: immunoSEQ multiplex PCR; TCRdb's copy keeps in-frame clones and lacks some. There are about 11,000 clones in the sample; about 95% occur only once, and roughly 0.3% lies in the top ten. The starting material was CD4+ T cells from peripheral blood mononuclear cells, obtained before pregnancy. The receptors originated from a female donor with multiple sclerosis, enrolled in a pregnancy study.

CDR3 residues: CACPPLAGLNNEQFF. CDR3 bases: TGTGCCTGTCCCCCCCTAGCGGGGCTAAACAATGAGCAGTTCTTC. The V gene is TRBV30, the J gene TRBJ2-1; TRBD2 matches at 9 bases. CDR1 GTSNPN and CDR2 SVGIG come from the germline V gene (reference sequence). The CDR3 consists of 15 residues. With 6 bases clipped from V and 5 bases from J, the junction kept 11 bases outside the gene matches.

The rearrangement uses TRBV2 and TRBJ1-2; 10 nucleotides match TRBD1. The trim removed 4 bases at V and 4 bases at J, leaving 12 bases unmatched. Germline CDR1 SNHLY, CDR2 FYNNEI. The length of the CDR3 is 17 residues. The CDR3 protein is CASSGRQGASTSYGYTF. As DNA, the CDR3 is TGTGCCAGCAGTGGGCGACAGGGGGCATCAACAAGCTATGGCTACACCTTC.

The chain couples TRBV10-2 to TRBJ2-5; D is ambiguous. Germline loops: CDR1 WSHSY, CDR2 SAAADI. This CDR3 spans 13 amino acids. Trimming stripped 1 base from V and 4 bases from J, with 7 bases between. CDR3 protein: CASSELGVETQYF. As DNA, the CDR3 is TGCGCCAGCAGTGAGTTGGGCGTAGAGACCCAGTACTTC.

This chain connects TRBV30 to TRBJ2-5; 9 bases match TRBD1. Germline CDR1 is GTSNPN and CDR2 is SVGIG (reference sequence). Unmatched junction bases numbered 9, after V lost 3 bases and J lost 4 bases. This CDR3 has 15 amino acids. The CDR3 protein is CAWSPGQGQGETQYF. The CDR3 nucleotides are TGTGCCTGGAGCCCCGGACAGGGGCAGGGAGAGACCCAGTACTTC.

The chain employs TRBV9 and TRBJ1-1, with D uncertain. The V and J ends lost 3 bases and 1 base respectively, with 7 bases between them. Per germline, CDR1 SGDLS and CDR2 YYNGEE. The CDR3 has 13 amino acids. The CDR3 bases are TGTGCCAGCAGCGAAAACACGAACACTGAAGCTTTCTTT. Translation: CASSENTNTEAFF.

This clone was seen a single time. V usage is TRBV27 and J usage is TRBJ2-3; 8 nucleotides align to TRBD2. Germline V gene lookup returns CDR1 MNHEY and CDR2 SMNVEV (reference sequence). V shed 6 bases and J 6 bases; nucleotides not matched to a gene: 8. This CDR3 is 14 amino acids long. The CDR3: CASRDGGAGDTQYF. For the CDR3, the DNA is TGTGCCAGCAGGGACGGGGGGGCCGGTGATACGCAGTATTTT.

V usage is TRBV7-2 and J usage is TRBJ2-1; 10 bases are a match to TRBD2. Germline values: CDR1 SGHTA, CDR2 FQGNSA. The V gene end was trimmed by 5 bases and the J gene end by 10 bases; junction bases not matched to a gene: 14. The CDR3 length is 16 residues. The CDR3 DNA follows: TGTGCCAGCAGCGTTTGGGGAGCGGGGGGGCAAGGGGAGCAGTTCTTC. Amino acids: CASSVWGAGGQGEQFF. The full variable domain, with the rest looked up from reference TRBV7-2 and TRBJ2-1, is GAGVSQSPSNKVTEKGKDVELRCDPISGHTALYWYRQSLGQGLEFLIYFQGNSAPDKSGLPSDRFSAERTGGSVSTLTIQRTQQEDSAVYLCASSVWGAGGQGEQFFGPGTRLTVL.